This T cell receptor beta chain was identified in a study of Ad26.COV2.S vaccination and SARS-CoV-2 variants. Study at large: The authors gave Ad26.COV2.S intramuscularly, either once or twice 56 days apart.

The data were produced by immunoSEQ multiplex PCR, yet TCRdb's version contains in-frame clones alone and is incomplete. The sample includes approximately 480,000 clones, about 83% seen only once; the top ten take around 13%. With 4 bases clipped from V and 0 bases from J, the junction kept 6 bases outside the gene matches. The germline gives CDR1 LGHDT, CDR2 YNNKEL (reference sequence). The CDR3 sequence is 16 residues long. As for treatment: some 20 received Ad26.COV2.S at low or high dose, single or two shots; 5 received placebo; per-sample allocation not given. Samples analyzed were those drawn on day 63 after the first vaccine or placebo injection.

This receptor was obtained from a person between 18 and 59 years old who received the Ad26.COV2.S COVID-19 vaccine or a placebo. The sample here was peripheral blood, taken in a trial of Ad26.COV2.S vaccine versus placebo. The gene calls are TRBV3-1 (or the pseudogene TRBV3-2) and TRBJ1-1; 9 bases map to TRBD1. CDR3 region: CASSPGTGRMNTEAFF. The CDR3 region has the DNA TGTGCCAGCAGCCCAGGGACAGGGAGGATGAACACTGAAGCTTTCTTT.